A selection of T cell receptor beta chains follows, all from one sample in a study of HIV-infected patients and healthy controls. TCRdb reprocessed the 5' RACE reads with MiXCR, giving one entry per CDR3 protein. In the table there are some 20,000 distinct CDR3 sequences, approximately 9% of which are singletons. The sample consisted of blood, taken during antiretroviral therapy. The receptors stem from an adult with HIV infection. Each CDR3 is given with its conserved first and last residue. Fields, in order: V gene, J gene, D gene, clone size, CDR3 protein, CDR3 DNA. D genes are given only for firm matches. Clone sizes are given selectively: once, few, many, or a class where the clone is expanded.

>TRBV27|TRBJ2-3|-|-
CASSLNFGTDTQYF
TGTGCCAGCAGTTTAAATTTCGGCACAGATACGCAGTATTTT
>TRBV25-1|TRBJ1-4|-|medium-sized
CASRSESGAGKLFF
TGTGCCAGCCGCAGTGAGTCGGGGGCGGGGAAACTGTTTTTT
>TRBV7-6|TRBJ2-1|TRBD2|many
CASSFSGRASDEQFF
TGTGCCAGCAGCTTTAGCGGGAGGGCCTCTGATGAGCAGTTCTTC
>TRBV5-1|TRBJ1-1|-|many
CASSSERGSTEAFF
TGCGCCAGCAGCTCCGAGAGGGGTTCGACTGAAGCTTTCTTT
>TRBV5-1|TRBJ2-7|TRBD1|-
CASAGTGTYEQYF
TGCGCCAGTGCCGGGACAGGGACCTACGAGCAGTACTTC
>TRBV5-1|TRBJ2-6|-|many
CASSLTSRGRPYSGANVLTF
TGCGCCAGCAGCTTAACCTCCCGCGGCAGGCCGTACTCTGGGGCCAACGTCCTGACTTTC
>TRBV28|TRBJ1-6|-|many
CASSRDWSDSPLHF
TGTGCCAGCAGCCGGGACTGGAGCGATTCACCCCTCCACTTT
>TRBV5-1|TRBJ1-1|-|many
CASSSSANTEAFF
TGCGCCAGCAGCTCATCAGCGAACACTGAAGCTTTCTTT
>TRBV6-6|TRBJ2-5|-|few
CASSYRKETQYF
TGTGCCAGCAGTTACAGAAAAGAGACCCAGTACTTC
>TRBV14|TRBJ1-2|TRBD1|many
CASSPRQGVGYGYTF
TGTGCCAGCAGCCCCCGACAGGGGGTGGGCTATGGCTACACCTTC
>TRBV9|TRBJ2-1|-|many
CASSADPLANEQFF
TGTGCCAGCAGCGCGGACCCCCTGGCCAATGAGCAGTTCTTC
>TRBV7-6|TRBJ1-6|TRBD1|many
CASSLSAGGGSPLHF
TGTGCCAGCAGCTTATCTGCAGGGGGCGGTTCACCCCTCCACTTT
>TRBV20-1|TRBJ1-5|-|many
CSAPDSYNQPQHF
TGCAGTGCACCGGACAGTTACAATCAGCCCCAGCATTTT
>TRBV19|TRBJ2-7|-|many
CASSVQATYEQYF
TGTGCCAGTAGTGTGCAGGCGACCTACGAGCAGTACTTC
>TRBV29-1|TRBJ2-3|TRBD2|many
CSGDYTDTQYF
TGCAGCGGGGACTACACAGATACGCAGTATTTT
>TRBV11-1|TRBJ2-3|-|many
CASSLDTGSPTDTQYF
TGTGCCAGCAGCTTAGATACAGGGTCCCCCACAGATACGCAGTATTTT
>TRBV7-3|TRBJ2-3|TRBD2|many
CASSLGLATDTQYF
TGTGCCAGCAGCTTAGGACTAGCAACAGATACGCAGTATTTT